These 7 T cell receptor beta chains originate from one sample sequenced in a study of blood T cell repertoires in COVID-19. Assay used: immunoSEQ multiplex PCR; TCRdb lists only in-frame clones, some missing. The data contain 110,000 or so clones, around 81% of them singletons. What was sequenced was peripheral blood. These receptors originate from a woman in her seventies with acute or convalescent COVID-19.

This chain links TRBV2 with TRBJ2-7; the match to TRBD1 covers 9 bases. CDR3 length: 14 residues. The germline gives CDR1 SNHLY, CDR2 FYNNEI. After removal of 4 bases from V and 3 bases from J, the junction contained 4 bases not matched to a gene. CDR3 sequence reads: CASSVETGGYEQYF. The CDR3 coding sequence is TGTGCCAGCAGTGTCGAGACAGGGGGCTACGAGCAGTACTTC.

CDR3 bases: TGTGCCAGCATAAGCCCCTCAAGGGGGTACACTGAAGCTTTCTTT. Encoded protein: CASISPSRGYTEAFF. The J gene is TRBJ1-1, the V gene TRBV28, with D maybe TRBD1 (6 bases). V was cut by 7 bases and J by 3 bases, with 18 bases left in between. CDR1 and CDR2 (germline): MDHEN, SYDVKM. The CDR3 length is 15 residues.

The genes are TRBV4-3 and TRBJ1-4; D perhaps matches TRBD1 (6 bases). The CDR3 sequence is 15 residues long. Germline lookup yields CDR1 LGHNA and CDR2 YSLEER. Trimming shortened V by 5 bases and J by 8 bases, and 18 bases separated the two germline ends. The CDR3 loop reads CASSFSGGAGEKLFF. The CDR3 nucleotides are TGCGCCAGCAGCTTCAGCGGGGGGGCTGGGGAAAAACTGTTTTTT.

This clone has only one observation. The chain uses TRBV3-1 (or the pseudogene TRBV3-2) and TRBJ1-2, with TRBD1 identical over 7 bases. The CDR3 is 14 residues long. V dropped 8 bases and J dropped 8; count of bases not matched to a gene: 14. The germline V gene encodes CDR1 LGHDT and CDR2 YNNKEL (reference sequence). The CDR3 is CASALRGDRVGYTF. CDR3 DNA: TGTGCCAGCGCCTTAAGGGGCGACAGGGTGGGCTACACCTTC.

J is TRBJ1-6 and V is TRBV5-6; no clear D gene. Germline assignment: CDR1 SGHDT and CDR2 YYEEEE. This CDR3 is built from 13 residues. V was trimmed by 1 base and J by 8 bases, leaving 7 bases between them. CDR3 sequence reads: CASSLLRDSPLHF. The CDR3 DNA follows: TGTGCCAGCAGCTTGTTGAGGGATTCACCCCTCCACTTT.

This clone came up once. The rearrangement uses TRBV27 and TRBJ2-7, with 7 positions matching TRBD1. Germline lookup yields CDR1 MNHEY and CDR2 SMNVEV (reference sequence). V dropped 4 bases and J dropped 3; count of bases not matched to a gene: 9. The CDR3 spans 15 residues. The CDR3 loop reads CASSSPGQARYEQYF. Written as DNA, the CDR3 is TGTGCCAGCAGTTCCCCCGGACAGGCCCGCTACGAGCAGTACTTC.

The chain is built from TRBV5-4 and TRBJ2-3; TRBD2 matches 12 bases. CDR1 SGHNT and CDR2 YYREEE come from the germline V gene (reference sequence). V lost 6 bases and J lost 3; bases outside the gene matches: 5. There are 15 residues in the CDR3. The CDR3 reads CASKPGTSGTDTQYF. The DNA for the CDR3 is TGTGCCAGCAAACCCGGGACTAGCGGGACAGATACGCAGTATTTT.